This entry lists 20 T cell receptor beta chains sequenced from one sample in a study of cytomegalovirus exposure and HLA in healthy donors. The study ran its PCR with 60 Vbeta and 13 Jbeta primers. The repertoire was sequenced with immunoSEQ multiplex PCR; TCRdb's copy has only in-frame clones and lacks some. The sample lists 150,000 to 250,000 clones, roughly 72% seen once, with about 1.9% in the top ten. Material for sequencing was PBMCs. All receptors come from a man aged 25 to 40 in good health and CMV-seronegative.

CDR3 residues: CASSVDPSGGNTGELFF. For the CDR3, the DNA is TGTGCCAGCAGCGTAGATCCCAGCGGAGGGAACACCGGGGAGCTGTTTTTT. This chain links TRBV9 with TRBJ2-2, with a tentative D call TRBD2 (5 bases). CDR1 and CDR2 from the germline V gene are SGDLS and YYNGEE. Trimming took 0 bases from V and 1 from J, leaving 13 bases between them. The CDR3 is 17 residues long. The full variable domain, completed using reference TRBV9 and TRBJ2-2, is DSGVTQTPKHLITATGQRVTLRCSPRSGDLSVYWYQQSLDQGLQFLIQYYNGEERAKGNILERFSAQQFPDLHSELNLSSLELGDSALYFCASSVDPSGGNTGELFFGEGSRLTVL.

The CDR3 coding sequence is TGCGCCAGCAGCTTTCTTCAGGGTACTGAAGCTTTCTTT. Its protein is CASSFLQGTEAFF. The chain carries TRBV5-1 and TRBJ1-1; a weak D match, TRBD1 (5 bases). Germline V gene sequence: CDR1 SGHRS, CDR2 YFSETQ. The CDR3 contains 13 residues. Deletions cut 2 bases from V and 5 bases from J, with 10 bases between.

The CDR3 sequence: CASSWGTGDEQFF. In DNA, the CDR3 is TGCGCCAGCAGCTGGGGAACAGGTGATGAGCAGTTCTTC. V and J are TRBV5-1 and TRBJ2-1; possible D gene TRBD1, 5 bases. The CDR3 length is 13 residues. Trimming shortened V by 3 bases and J by 8 bases, and 12 bases separated the two germline ends. CDR1 and CDR2 (germline): SGHRS, YFSETQ.

The rearrangement uses TRBV28 and TRBJ1-5; D remains unclear. The CDR3 runs 12 residues. The ends were cut back, 5 bases at V and 4 bases at J, with 6 bases in the middle. Germline CDR1 reads MDHEN; CDR2 reads SYDVKM. The CDR3 nucleotides read TGTGCCAGCAGTGGCAGGAATCAGCCCCAGCATTTT. As protein: CASSGRNQPQHF. Complete variable domain (other parts from reference TRBV28 and TRBJ1-5): DVKVTQSSRYLVKRTGEKVFLECVQDMDHENMFWYRQDPGLGLRLIYFSYDVKMKEKGDIPEGYSVSREKKERFSLILESASTNQTSMYLCASSGRNQPQHFGDGTRLSIL.

This sequence joins TRBV19 and TRBJ2-7; D perhaps matches TRBD1 (6 bases). The CDR3 spans 13 residues. V lost 5 bases and J lost 4, with 12 bases in between. The germline gives CDR1 LNHDA, CDR2 SQIVND (reference sequence). The CDR3: CASSPGQLYEQYF. The CDR3 bases are TGTGCCAGTAGTCCTGGACAGTTATACGAGCAGTACTTC. The variable domain in full, completed from reference TRBV19 and TRBJ2-7, reads DGGITQSPKYLFRKEGQNVTLSCEQNLNHDAMYWYRQDPGQGLRLIYYSQIVNDFQKGDIAEGYSVSREKKESFPLTVTSAQKNPTAFYLCASSPGQLYEQYFGPGTRLTVT.

This chain connects TRBV19 to TRBJ2-7; 9 bases map to TRBD1. V dropped 6 bases and J dropped 5; count of bases not matched to a gene: 11. CDR1 and CDR2 (germline): LNHDA, SQIVND (reference sequence). The CDR3 extends over 15 amino acids. The CDR3 loop reads CASSHGQGIFHEQYF. CDR3 DNA sequence: TGTGCCAGTAGCCATGGACAGGGGATCTTCCACGAGCAGTACTTC.

To note about this clone: An end of the junction differs from the germline gene, which may be a read error. V is TRBV7-7 and J is TRBJ1-1, with unresolved D. The CDR3 totals 13 residues. Germline CDR1 reads SSHAT; CDR2 reads FNYEAQ (reference sequence). In DNA form, the CDR3 reads TGTGCTAGCAGTCAGACACCGAACACTGAAGCTTTCTTT. Its protein product is CASSQTPNTEAFF. Together with reference TRBV7-7 and TRBJ1-1, the CDR3 gives the full variable domain: GAGVSQSPRYKVTKRGQDVTLRCDPISSHATLYWYQQALGQGPEFLTYFNYEAQPDKSGLPSDRFSAERPEGSISTLTIQRTEQRDSAMYRCASSQTPNTEAFFGQGTRLTVV.

The chain is built from TRBV28 and TRBJ1-5, with a weak D call TRBD1 (6 bases). The length of the CDR3 is 15 residues. Per germline, CDR1 MDHEN and CDR2 SYDVKM. V was shortened by 3 bases and J by 3 bases, with 12 bases between the two germline ends. CDR3 residues: CASSLGTRVNQPQHF. The CDR3 bases are TGTGCCAGCAGTTTGGGGACAAGGGTCAATCAGCCCCAGCATTTT. The full variable domain, rest sourced from reference TRBV28 and TRBJ1-5, is DVKVTQSSRYLVKRTGEKVFLECVQDMDHENMFWYRQDPGLGLRLIYFSYDVKMKEKGDIPEGYSVSREKKERFSLILESASTNQTSMYLCASSLGTRVNQPQHFGDGTRLSIL.

This clone has only a few counts. The chain employs TRBV11-2 and TRBJ2-1; D gene unclear. The V end was cut by 1 base, the J end by 3 bases, with 7 bases between. This CDR3 contains 14 residues. The germline CDR1 and CDR2 sequences are SGHAT and FQNNGV. CDR3 coding DNA: TGTGCCAGCAGCTTAGCGACACACTACAATGAGCAGTTCTTC. Translated, it gives CASSLATHYNEQFF.

In DNA, the CDR3 is TGTGCCAGCAGCTTAGCGGGGACAGGGGTTGTCAACACCGGGGAGCTGTTTTTT. This encodes CASSLAGTGVVNTGELFF. The gene calls are TRBV7-8 and TRBJ2-2, with 10 bases identical to TRBD1. CDR1 and CDR2 (germline): SGHVS, FQNEAQ. Trimming took 0 bases from V and 2 from J; bases not matched to a gene: 6. The CDR3 contains 18 residues.

V is TRBV2 and J is TRBJ1-5, with a possible D match to TRBD1 (6 bases). V lost 0 bases to trimming and J lost 7 bases, with 10 bases between them. Germline V gene lookup returns CDR1 SNHLY and CDR2 FYNNEI. The CDR3 runs to 14 residues. CDR3 in DNA: TGTGCCAGCAGTGAAGCGCAGGGGACGCAGCCCCAGCATTTT. Its protein is CASSEAQGTQPQHF.

This clone appeared once. The CDR3 DNA sequence: TGTGCCAGCAGCCCCCAGACAGGGGCCAAGGTCAACACTGAAGCTTTCTTT. This gives the protein CASSPQTGAKVNTEAFF. The J gene is TRBJ1-1, the V gene TRBV5-5; 8 nucleotides align to TRBD1. CDR1 and CDR2 (germline): SGHKS, YYEKEE (reference sequence). The CDR3 runs to 17 residues. V was pared by 4 bases and J by 2 bases, with 13 bases of the junction left unmatched.

The gene calls are TRBV9 and TRBJ2-2, with 12 bases that match TRBD2. Germline V gene lookup returns CDR1 SGDLS and CDR2 YYNGEE. This CDR3 is 20 amino acids long. V trimming: 2 bases; J trimming: 0 bases; junction bases outside the gene matches: 11. The CDR3 reads CASSVSRLAGVFPNTGELFF. In nucleotides, the CDR3 is TGTGCCAGCAGCGTCTCCCGACTAGCGGGAGTATTCCCGAACACCGGGGAGCTGTTTTTT. The complete variable domain, with remaining parts taken from reference TRBV9 and TRBJ2-2, reads DSGVTQTPKHLITATGQRVTLRCSPRSGDLSVYWYQQSLDQGLQFLIQYYNGEERAKGNILERFSAQQFPDLHSELNLSSLELGDSALYFCASSVSRLAGVFPNTGELFFGEGSRLTVL.

CDR3 coding DNA: TGCGCCAGCAGCTCGGGACAGGGCTATAATTCACCCCTCCACTTT. Translated, it gives CASSSGQGYNSPLHF. This sequence joins TRBV5-1 and TRBJ1-6; 9 bases line up with TRBD1. V lost 3 bases, J lost 3 bases, and 1 base stayed unmatched. The CDR3 length is 15 residues. CDR1 and CDR2 (germline): SGHRS, YFSETQ.

The rearrangement links TRBV28 to TRBJ2-3; D gene ambiguous. The CDR3 length is 13 residues. V gave up 8 bases and J gave up 3 bases, with 12 bases separating them. The germline gives CDR1 MDHEN, CDR2 SYDVKM. CDR3 residues: CASVPISTDTQYF. Written as DNA, the CDR3 is TGTGCCAGCGTCCCGATTAGTACAGATACGCAGTATTTT.

This sequence joins TRBV10-2 and TRBJ2-3; 8 bases align to TRBD2. The junction had 22 bases not matched to a gene; V was cut back by 6 bases and J by 5 bases. This CDR3 has 19 amino acids. Germline V CDR1 and CDR2: WSHSY, SAAADI. CDR3 nucleotide sequence: TGCGCCAGCAGGGACCCCCTGCGTTTCGTTGCGGGAGGCCTAGATACGCAGTATTTT. Amino acids: CASRDPLRFVAGGLDTQYF.

The chain uses TRBV7-6 and TRBJ2-5; 7 bases agree with TRBD1. The V segment lost 5 bases and the J segment 1 base; nucleotides outside the gene matches: 7. This CDR3 is 15 amino acids long. CDR1 is SGHVS, CDR2 FNYEAQ, per germline. CDR3 sequence: CASSPKGTVQETQYF. The CDR3 DNA reads as TGTGCCAGCAGCCCCAAAGGGACAGTCCAAGAGACCCAGTACTTC.

J is TRBJ2-1 and V is TRBV29-1; D is perhaps TRBD2 (7 bases). V dropped 1 base and J dropped 0 bases, with 13 bases sitting between them. Germline V gene lookup returns CDR1 SQVTM and CDR2 ANQGSEA. CDR3 length equals 16 residues. CDR3 region: CSVEGGQRDSYNEQFF. Written as DNA, the CDR3 is TGCAGCGTTGAAGGGGGGCAGCGGGACTCCTACAATGAGCAGTTCTTC.

This chain connects TRBV7-3 to TRBJ2-7; maybe TRBD2 (5 bases). Germline assignment: CDR1 SGHTA and CDR2 FQGTGA. The CDR3 has 16 amino acids. V was pared by 2 bases and J by 3 bases, with 17 bases between. CDR3 residues: CASSLQKLELYYEQYF. The CDR3 DNA follows: TGTGCCAGCAGCTTACAAAAACTAGAGCTTTACTACGAGCAGTACTTC.

The chain employs TRBV6-6 and TRBJ2-1; TRBD2 matches at 9 bases. Trimming removed 2 bases from V and 8 bases from J; junction bases left unmatched: 4. The CDR3 contains 14 residues. Looked up from germline, CDR1 is MNHNY and CDR2 is SVGAGI (reference sequence). CDR3 in amino acids: CASSYPGLAYEQFF. CDR3 bases: TGTGCCAGCAGTTACCCTGGACTAGCGTATGAGCAGTTCTTC.